This is a list of T cell receptor beta chains from one sample in a study of Tregs in tolerant kidney transplant recipients. For these receptors, no antigen is known. Some clones are missing from TCRdb's copy, which holds only in-frame ones; the method was immunoSEQ multiplex PCR. Found here are around 1,400 clones, about 43% of them singletons; the top ten hold 25% to 30%. Source material: Tregs from blood grown in culture. All receptors derive from a human donor in good health. Each CDR3 is given with its conserved first and last residue. D genes are given only for firm matches. Size is omitted from some rows. Given values are once, few, many or a class for expanded clones.

CASSVGGVAYEQYF	TGTGCCAGCAGCGTAGGCGGCGTGGCCTACGAGCAGTACTTC	TRBV9	TRBJ2-7	NA	NA
CASSPQIGEYQETQYF	TGTGCCAGCAGCCCCCAAATCGGAGAGTACCAAGAGACCCAGTACTTC	TRBV7-2	TRBJ2-5	NA	NA
CASSLGPRVGDEQYF	TGTGCCAGCAGCTTGGGACCGAGAGTGGGCGACGAGCAGTACTTC	TRBV5-1	TRBJ2-7	NA	few
CASSAQAGWNTEAFF	TGTGCCAGCAGCGCGCAGGCAGGGTGGAACACTGAAGCTTTCTTT	TRBV9	TRBJ1-1	NA	medium-sized
CASSLGSGAEAFF	TGTGCCAGCAGCTTAGGGTCGGGGGCTGAAGCTTTCTTT	TRBV7-9	TRBJ1-1	NA	NA
CASSRLAGPYEQYF	TGTGCCAGCAGCAGACTAGCGGGACCCTACGAGCAGTACTTC	TRBV7-2	TRBJ2-7	TRBD2	NA
CASGFGGLLHGELFF	TGTGCTAGTGGTTTTGGGGGACTCCTTCACGGGGAGCTGTTTTTT	TRBV12-5	TRBJ2-2	NA	NA
CASSWKGDYEQYF	TGTGCCAGCAGTTGGAAGGGCGACTACGAGCAGTACTTC	TRBV27	TRBJ2-7	NA	NA
CASSLGGDPYF	TGTGCCAGCAGCTTAGGAGGGGATCCGTACTTC	TRBV11-1	TRBJ2-7	NA	NA
CASSKGTGDGYTF	TGTGCCAGCAGCAAAGGGACAGGTGATGGCTACACCTTC	TRBV4-2	TRBJ1-2	TRBD1	few
CAISTRVAGANVLTF	TGTGCCATCAGTACCAGGGTGGCCGGGGCCAACGTCCTGACTTTC	TRBV10-3	TRBJ2-6	NA	large
CASSFREADTQYF	TGCGCCAGCAGCTTTCGGGAGGCAGATACGCAGTATTTT	TRBV5-3	TRBJ2-3	TRBD2	NA
CASSSGSILNYEQYF	TGTGCCAGCAGCTCCGGGTCGATATTAAACTACGAGCAGTACTTC	TRBV7-9	TRBJ2-7	NA	NA
CAISSGNTDTQYF	TGTGCCATCAGTTCGGGGAACACAGATACGCAGTATTTT	TRBV10-3	TRBJ2-3	NA	large
CSARRTTEAFF	TGCAGTGCTAGACGCACTACTGAAGCTTTCTTT	TRBV20-1	TRBJ1-1	NA	medium-sized
CASSLTGDYGYTF	TGTGCCAGCAGCTTGACCGGGGACTATGGCTACACCTTC	TRBV5-8	TRBJ1-2	NA	NA
CASSRSGTRSYEQYF	TGTGCCAGCAGCCGATCAGGCACAAGGTCCTACGAGCAGTACTTC	TRBV7-6	TRBJ2-7	NA	NA
CASSYSGREEQYF	TGTGCCAGCAGTTACTCGGGCAGGGAAGAGCAGTACTTC	TRBV6-6	TRBJ2-7	NA	NA
CASSFGGRGYNEQFF	TGTGCCAGCAGCTTCGGCGGGAGGGGCTACAATGAGCAGTTCTTC	TRBV11-3	TRBJ2-1	TRBD2	medium-sized
CASSQDTFPGELFF	TGCGCCAGCAGCCAAGACACCTTCCCCGGGGAGCTGTTTTTT	TRBV4-1	TRBJ2-2	NA	medium-sized
CASSKAEGWAGKLYEQYF	TGTGCCAGCAGCAAAGCTGAAGGATGGGCAGGAAAACTCTACGAGCAGTACTTC	TRBV21-1	TRBJ2-7	NA	NA
CASRAASGNTIYF	TGTGCCAGCAGAGCAGCAAGTGGAAACACCATATATTTT	TRBV21-1	TRBJ1-3	NA	few
CASSRTGKNIQYF	TGTGCCAGCAGCCGGACAGGCAAAAACATTCAGTACTTC	TRBV7-9	TRBJ2-4	TRBD1	NA
CASSLVLAGEFEQFF	TGCGCCAGCAGCTTGGTACTAGCGGGAGAGTTCGAGCAGTTCTTC	TRBV5-1	TRBJ2-1	TRBD2	NA
CASSLGEGYEQYF	TGTGCCAGCAGCTTGGGGGAGGGCTACGAGCAGTACTTC	TRBV7-6	TRBJ2-7	TRBD2	NA
CASSPRGGTVYNEQFF	TGTGCCAGCAGCCCCAGGGGAGGGACAGTTTACAATGAGCAGTTCTTC	TRBV9	TRBJ2-1	NA	medium-sized
CANAKGLAATQETQYF	TGTGCCAACGCCAAAGGCCTAGCGGCGACCCAAGAGACCCAGTACTTC	TRBV10-3	TRBJ2-5	TRBD2	NA
CASSQSTGADGYTF	TGCGCCAGCAGTCAATCCACGGGGGCGGATGGCTACACCTTC	TRBV23-1	TRBJ1-2	NA	NA
CAWTREDHGYTF	TGTGCCTGGACTCGAGAAGACCATGGCTACACCTTC	TRBV30	TRBJ1-2	NA	medium-sized
CASSVVPGGYGYTF	TGTGCCAGCAGCGTAGTACCGGGGGGATATGGCTACACCTTC	TRBV9	TRBJ1-2	NA	medium-sized
CASSLSTGEVYGYTF	TGCGCCAGCAGCTTATCTACAGGGGAGGTGTATGGCTACACCTTC	TRBV5-1	TRBJ1-2	TRBD1	few
CASNGPGEQYF	TGTGCCAGTAACGGGCCAGGCGAGCAGTACTTC	TRBV28	TRBJ2-7	NA	medium-sized